The source of this T cell receptor (beta chain) is a study of CD8+CD57+ T cells in acquired aplastic anemia. Study-wide background: Recorded DNA amounts for sorted CD4+ and CD8+ cells had an average of approximately 3 ug. General observations from the study: There were twenty-nine CD8+ CDR3 sequences that occurred in both patients and controls.

Notes on this clonotype: Its antigen is as yet unknown.

V lost 4 bases to trimming and J lost 7 bases, with 11 bases between them. The germline V gene encodes CDR1 SGHTA and CDR2 FQGNSA. CDR3 length equals 12 residues. Genomic DNA acted as the template from which TCR beta VDJ combination and CDR3 sequence profiling were carried out. TCRdb processed the reads anew with MiXCR; each CDR3 protein has one entry. The table shows some 180,000 distinct CDR3 sequences, with 63% occurring only once. Flow cytometry had shown expanded CD8+CD57+ cells in the patients chosen for sequencing. No therapy was given to patients before blood sampling. V gene TRBV7-2 combines with J gene TRBJ2-7; D is unclear. The sequenced sample consisted of sorted CD4+, CD8+, or CD8+CD57+ T cells (not recorded which) from PBMCs. This clonotype was sampled from a human donor with aplastic anemia. The CDR3 bases are TGTGCCAGCAGCTCTGAACCGGAGGAGCAGTACTTC. Residues: CASSSEPEEQYF.